This T cell receptor (beta chain) was retrieved from a study of blood T cell repertoires in COVID-19. TCRdb's table, derived via immunoSEQ multiplex PCR, lists solely in-frame clones and lacks some. The profile shows more than 20,000 clones, around nine tenths of them singletons. This CDR3 contains 14 residues. CDR1 and CDR2 from the germline V gene are SGHRS and YFSETQ. V lost 0 bases to trimming and J lost 4 bases, with 11 bases between them. The chain combines TRBV5-1 with TRBJ2-7; perhaps TRBD1 as D (6 bases). This receptor was identified in a man in his sixties or seventies with acute or convalescent COVID-19. Input material: peripheral blood. CDR3 amino acids: CASSLAGQRYEQYF. The DNA for the CDR3 is TGCGCCAGCAGCTTGGCCGGACAGCGATACGAGCAGTACTTC.